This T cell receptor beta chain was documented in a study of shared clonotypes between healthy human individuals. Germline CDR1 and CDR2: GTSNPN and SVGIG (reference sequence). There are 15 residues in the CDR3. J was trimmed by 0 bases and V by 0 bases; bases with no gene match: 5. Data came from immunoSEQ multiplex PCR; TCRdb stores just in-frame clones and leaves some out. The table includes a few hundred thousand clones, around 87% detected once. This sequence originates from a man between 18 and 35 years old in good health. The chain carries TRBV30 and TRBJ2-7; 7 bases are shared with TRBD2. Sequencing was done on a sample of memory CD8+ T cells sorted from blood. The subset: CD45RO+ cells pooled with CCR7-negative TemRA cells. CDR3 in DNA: TGTGCCTGGAGTGTACCCGGGGAGGGCTCCTACGAGCAGTACTTC. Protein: CAWSVPGEGSYEQYF.